This record concerns one T cell receptor (beta chain) sequence. The data are from a study of blood T cell repertoires in COVID-19. In the study overall: PBMCs, B-cell-depleted T cells, or T cells were the source of the cDNA or gDNA that made up the material.

Data came from immunoSEQ multiplex PCR; TCRdb stores just in-frame clones and leaves some out. The table shows roughly 190,000 clones, with about 93% occurring only once. The V end was cut by 2 bases, the J end by 5 bases, with 19 bases between. The CDR3 extends over 17 amino acids. From germline, CDR1 is SGHVS and CDR2 FNYEAQ. This clonotype was sampled from a man aged 30 to 39 with COVID-19, enrolled during active disease. This chain joins TRBV7-6 and TRBJ2-1; D perhaps matches TRBD2 (5 bases). Sequencing used peripheral blood. The DNA of the CDR3 is TGTGCCAGCAGCTTACCGAAACTAGTGGGTATTCACAATGAGCAGTTCTTC. Encoded protein: CASSLPKLVGIHNEQFF.